This TCR beta chain emerged from a study of control samples from healthy donors and cancer patients. The CDR3 spans 15 residues. The ends were cut back, 3 bases at V and 4 bases at J, with 15 bases in the middle. Germline CDR1 and CDR2: SGHRS and YFSETQ. TCRdb keeps only in-frame clones here, not all; method: immunoSEQ multiplex PCR. The sample holds fewer than 85,000 clones, about 88% seen once. Input material: blood. The TCR originated in a middle-aged man in good health. V gene TRBV5-1 combines with J gene TRBJ2-3; possible D gene TRBD1, 8 bases. CDR3: CASSSTGGRADTQYF. In DNA, the CDR3 is TGCGCCAGCAGCTCAACAGGGGGGAGGGCAGATACGCAGTATTTT.